What follows are 25 T cell receptor beta chains derived from one specimen sequenced in a study of T cell responses to AZD1222 COVID-19 vaccine. Profiling relied on immunoSEQ multiplex PCR, and the TCRdb table lists in-frame clones only, not all of them. The sample carries about 160,000 clones, approximately 90% recorded once. The sample was peripheral blood, taken on day 0 of AZD1222 vaccination. Receptors originate from an adult in good health.

A single count supports this clone. The rearrangement joins TRBV28 to TRBJ1-1; D not certain. Between the trimmed V and J ends, which lost 8 bases and 5 bases, there was a span of 12 bases. The CDR3 totals 12 residues. CDR1 and CDR2 from the germline V gene are MDHEN and SYDVKM. The CDR3 DNA reads TGTGCCAGCGCCACCCCGGGGACTGAAGCTTTCTTT. It encodes CASATPGTEAFF.

This chain uses TRBV4-1 with TRBJ2-5; D unresolved. Trimming pared 4 bases from V and 5 bases from J, leaving 8 bases between. There are 12 residues in the CDR3. The germline gives CDR1 MGHRA, CDR2 YSYEKL. CDR3 DNA: TGCGCCAGCAGCCTAGACCGGGAGACCCAGTACTTC. It specifies CASSLDRETQYF.

This clone was seen a handful of times. This sequence joins TRBV2 and TRBJ1-6; no reliable D call. Per germline, CDR1 SNHLY and CDR2 FYNNEI. The V and J ends lost 2 bases and 4 bases respectively, with 15 bases between them. The CDR3 has 17 amino acids. CDR3 sequence reads: CASSELSKGAYNSPLHF. The CDR3 region has the DNA TGTGCCAGCAGTGAATTGAGTAAGGGCGCTTATAATTCACCCCTCCACTTT. Full variable domain (remainder filled in from reference TRBV2 and TRBJ1-6): EPEVTQTPSHQVTQMGQEVILRCVPISNHLYFYWYRQILGQKVEFLVSFYNNEISEKSEIFDDQFSVERPDGSNFTLKIRSTKLEDSAMYFCASSELSKGAYNSPLHFGNGTRLTVT.

This chain uses TRBV24-1 with TRBJ2-7; maybe TRBD1 (6 bases). V lost 3 bases, J lost 3 bases, and 11 bases lay in between. Germline V gives CDR1 KGHDR, CDR2 SFDVKD. CDR3 length equals 14 residues. The CDR3 loop reads CATSDPDRNYEQYF. For the CDR3, the DNA is TGTGCCACCAGTGATCCCGACAGGAACTACGAGCAGTACTTC.

As regards this clone: The junction shows a germline mismatch at one end, possibly a read error. The gene calls are TRBV28 and TRBJ2-7; no firm D call. This CDR3 has 9 amino acids. Germline CDR1 MDHEN, CDR2 SYDVKM. This CDR3 reads CASSPPFHF. For the CDR3, the DNA is TGTGCCAGCAGCCCACCCTTCCACTTC.

This chain links TRBV7-2 with TRBJ1-1; 8 bases map to TRBD1. The V gene end was trimmed by 6 bases and the J gene end by 1 base; junction bases not matched to a gene: 13. This CDR3 region has 17 residues. CDR1 and CDR2 (germline): SGHTA, FQGNSA. The CDR3 DNA reads as TGTGCCAGCAGTCCCTCCGCCCGGACAGGGTGGAACACTGAAGCTTTCTTT. This codes for CASSPSARTGWNTEAFF.

The rearrangement links TRBV27 to TRBJ2-5; tentative D call: TRBD1 (6 bases). In germline, CDR1 is MNHEY, CDR2 SMNVEV (reference sequence). The CDR3 is 11 residues long. V dropped 9 bases and J dropped 9 bases, with 14 bases sitting between them. CDR3 bases: TGTGCCAGTAAGCAAGGGGGTCCCCAGTACTTC. As protein: CASKQGGPQYF.

CDR3 sequence: CATRDSSYEQYF. In DNA, the CDR3 is TGTGCCACCAGGGACAGTTCCTACGAGCAGTACTTC. The chain links TRBV6-5 to TRBJ2-7; 7 nucleotides align to TRBD1. The V gene's germline CDR1 is MNHEY and CDR2 SVGAGI. This CDR3 spans 12 amino acids. The V and J ends lost 10 bases and 1 base, in that order; junction bases with no gene match: 4.

The chain carries TRBV3-1 (or the pseudogene TRBV3-2) and TRBJ2-7; weak D call: TRBD2 (5 bases). V was cut by 4 bases and J by 7 bases, with 11 bases left in between. There are 12 residues in the CDR3. Germline CDR1 reads LGHDT; CDR2 reads YNNKEL (reference sequence). CDR3 bases: TGTGCCAGCAGCCTACTTCAGCGGGAGCAGTACTTC. Its translation is CASSLLQREQYF.

CDR3 nucleotide sequence: TGTGCCTGGACGATAATAGGGGGCGCCATTGAAGCTTTCTTT. This sequence encodes CAWTIIGGAIEAFF. V gene TRBV30 combines with J gene TRBJ1-1, with TRBD1 matching 7 bases. J gave up 7 bases and V 4 bases, and 12 bases lay outside the gene matches. CDR3 length: 14 residues. The germline CDR1 and CDR2 sequences are GTSNPN and SVGIG (reference sequence).

The gene calls are TRBV7-6 and TRBJ2-7; maybe TRBD2 (6 bases). Trimming took off 1 base at V and 0 bases at J, with 10 bases between the two ends. The CDR3 consists of 15 residues. Germline values: CDR1 SGHVS, CDR2 FNYEAQ. The CDR3 DNA reads TGTGCCAGCAGCTTAGGAGTAGCGGTCTCCTACGAGCAGTACTTC. Translated: CASSLGVAVSYEQYF.

The chain has TRBV4-3 and TRBJ1-4; 8 positions match TRBD1. The CDR3 sequence is 15 residues long. Per germline, CDR1 LGHNA and CDR2 YSLEER. Trimming removed 0 bases from V and 6 bases from J; junction bases left unmatched: 3. In DNA form, the CDR3 reads TGCGCCAGCAGCCAAGAGGACAGGGCGCATGAAAAACTGTTTTTT. Amino acids: CASSQEDRAHEKLFF.

This clone occurred a few times. The chain combines TRBV30 with TRBJ2-1, with 10 positions matching TRBD2. This CDR3 has 15 residues. The germline V gene encodes CDR1 GTSNPN and CDR2 SVGIG (reference sequence). V lost 2 bases to trimming and J lost 8 bases; unmatched junction nucleotides: 9. This CDR3 is CAWSKSGGAKHEQFF. As DNA, the CDR3 is TGTGCCTGGAGTAAGAGCGGGGGGGCCAAGCATGAGCAGTTCTTC.

The J gene is TRBJ2-7, the V gene TRBV4-1; 7 bases match TRBD1. The CDR3 has 16 amino acids. Germline trimming cut 2 bases from V and 0 bases from J; bases unmatched to any gene: 7. Germline CDR1 is MGHRA and CDR2 is YSYEKL. Here the CDR3 reads CASSQLMRTGSYEQYF. CDR3 nucleotides: TGCGCCAGCAGCCAACTCATGCGGACAGGCTCCTACGAGCAGTACTTC.

This chain links TRBV6-5 with TRBJ1-1; 7 bases map to TRBD1. The CDR3 spans 12 residues. Losses at the gene ends were 9 bases for V and 1 base for J; bases not matched to a gene: 2. Germline loops: CDR1 MNHEY, CDR2 SVGAGI. CDR3 sequence (DNA): TGTGCCAGGACAGGGTCGAACACTGAAGCTTTCTTT. Protein: CARTGSNTEAFF.

This sequence joins TRBV5-1 and TRBJ1-4; perhaps TRBD1 as D (6 bases). Trimming removed 0 bases at V and 6 bases at J, with 12 bases between. Germline V gene data show CDR1 as SGHRS and CDR2 as YFSETQ. The CDR3 has 15 amino acids. CDR3 sequence reads: CASSLAGVADEKLFF. CDR3 DNA sequence: TGCGCCAGCAGCTTGGCAGGGGTCGCGGATGAAAAACTGTTTTTT.

The rearrangement joins TRBV6-1 to TRBJ1-1; D is undetermined. Germline CDR1 is MNHNS and CDR2 is SASEGT. CDR3 length equals 16 residues. V was clipped by 4 bases and J by 0 bases, with 15 bases between them. CDR3 DNA: TGTGCCAGCAGTGTTGTCGCAGGTCTGCTGAACACTGAAGCTTTCTTT. This sequence encodes CASSVVAGLLNTEAFF.

The V and J genes are TRBV5-6 and TRBJ2-7; 7 nucleotides line up with TRBD2. After removal of 7 bases from V and 6 bases from J, the junction contained 7 bases not matched to a gene. Germline V CDR1 and CDR2: SGHDT, YYEEEE. This CDR3 has 12 amino acids. In DNA form, the CDR3 reads TGTGCCAGCGGGACCTTAGCGGGCGAGCAGTACTTC. It encodes CASGTLAGEQYF.

The V gene is TRBV10-1, the J gene TRBJ1-5; D is ambiguous. CDR1 is WNHNN and CDR2 is SYGVQD in the germline V gene (reference sequence). The CDR3 is 13 amino acids. V was cut by 2 bases and J by 3 bases, with 5 bases left in between. The chain's CDR3 is CASSEGINQPQHF. CDR3 DNA: TGCGCCAGCAGTGAGGGTATCAATCAGCCCCAGCATTTT.

The J gene is TRBJ1-5, the V gene TRBV7-9, with D uncertain. Germline CDR1 and CDR2: SEHNR and FQNEAQ (reference sequence). V lost 5 bases and J 1 base, leaving 12 bases between the germline ends. CDR3 size: 15 residues. CDR3 sequence: CASSPGMVSNQPQHF. CDR3 sequence (DNA): TGTGCCAGCAGCCCCGGAATGGTCAGCAATCAGCCCCAGCATTTT.

This clone was seen just once. This chain connects TRBV12-2 to TRBJ2-3. TRBV12-2 is designated a pseudogene. The CDR3 has 17 residues. Here the CDR3 DNA reads TGTGCAAGTCGCTTCAGCAGGCTATCGACTAGCACAGATACGCAGTATTTT. Translation gives CASRFSRLSTSTDTQYF.

The CDR3 DNA follows: TGTGCCAGCAGCCAACAGGGCCTCATGAACACTGAAGCTTTCTTT. It is translated as CASSQQGLMNTEAFF. V and J are TRBV14 and TRBJ1-1; weak D call: TRBD1 (5 bases). The CDR3 is made up of 15 amino acids. With 2 bases removed from V and 0 bases from J, the gap between germline ends came to 10 bases. The germline V gene encodes CDR1 SGHDN and CDR2 FVKESK.

V usage is TRBV5-1 and J usage is TRBJ2-7; 8 bases match TRBD2. The V gene end was trimmed by 4 bases and the J gene end by 2 bases; junction bases not matched to a gene: 8. CDR3 size: 15 residues. The germline gives CDR1 SGHRS, CDR2 YFSETQ. CDR3 sequence reads: CASSLTSGSPYEQYF. The CDR3 DNA reads TGCGCCAGCAGCCTCACTAGCGGCAGCCCCTACGAGCAGTACTTC.

This chain uses TRBV15 with TRBJ2-1, with 8 bases matching TRBD2. This CDR3 comprises 16 residues. Germline V gene data show CDR1 as LNHNV and CDR2 as YYDKDF (reference sequence). V lost 0 bases and J lost 4; bases outside the gene matches: 5. This chain's CDR3 is CATSRDEAGDYNEQFF. The CDR3 DNA reads TGTGCCACCAGCAGAGATGAAGCGGGGGATTACAATGAGCAGTTCTTC.

In this sample, this clone turned up once. The V and J genes are TRBV19 and TRBJ1-1; 9 positions agree with TRBD1. With 5 bases clipped from V and 0 bases from J, the junction kept 7 bases outside the gene matches. This CDR3 is built from 16 residues. The germline V gene encodes CDR1 LNHDA and CDR2 SQIVND (reference sequence). The CDR3 nucleotides are TGTGCCAGTAGTCTCTCACAGGGGGCCCTGAACACTGAAGCTTTCTTT. Translated: CASSLSQGALNTEAFF.